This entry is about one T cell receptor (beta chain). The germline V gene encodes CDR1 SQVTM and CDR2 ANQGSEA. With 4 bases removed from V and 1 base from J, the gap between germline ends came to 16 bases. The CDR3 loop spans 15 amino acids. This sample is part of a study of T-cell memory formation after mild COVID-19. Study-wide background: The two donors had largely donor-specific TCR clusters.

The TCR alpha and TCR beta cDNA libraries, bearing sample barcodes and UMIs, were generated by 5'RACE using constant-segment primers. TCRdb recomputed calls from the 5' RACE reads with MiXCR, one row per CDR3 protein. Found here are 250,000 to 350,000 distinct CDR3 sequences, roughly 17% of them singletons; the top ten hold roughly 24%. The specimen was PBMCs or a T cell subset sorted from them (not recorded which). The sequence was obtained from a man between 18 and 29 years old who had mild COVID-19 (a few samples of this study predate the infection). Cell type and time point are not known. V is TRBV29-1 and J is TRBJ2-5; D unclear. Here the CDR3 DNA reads TGCAGCGTTGTAGGATCGGTACTGTCCCAAGAGACCCAGTACTTC. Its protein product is CSVVGSVLSQETQYF. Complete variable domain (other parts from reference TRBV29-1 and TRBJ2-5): SAVISQKPSRDICQRGTSLTIQCQVDSQVTMMFWYRQQPGQSLTLIATANQGSEATYESGFVIDKFPISRPNLTFSTLTVSNMSPEDSSIYLCSVVGSVLSQETQYFGPGTRLLVL.